This T cell receptor beta chain is from a study of identical twins. TCRdb used MiXCR to reprocess the 5' RACE reads, holding one entry per CDR3 protein. The sample contains 450,000 or so distinct CDR3 sequences, roughly 20% of which appear only once. The receptor was derived from a man in his fifties in good health. The sample taken for sequencing was naive T cells sorted from blood.

Here the CDR3 reads CSARDRPSANYGYTF. The DNA for the CDR3 is TGCAGTGCTAGAGATCGGCCATCAGCTAACTATGGCTACACCTTC. The genes are TRBV20-1 and TRBJ1-2, with no clear D. The CDR3 sequence is 15 residues long. From germline, CDR1 is DFQATT and CDR2 SNEGSKA (reference sequence). Trimming took off 0 bases at V and 0 bases at J, with 11 bases between the two ends.